Included here is one TCR beta chain sequence, with context. Its antigen is still unknown. Other DNA sequences in the same sample also yield this CDR3. Unmatched junction bases numbered 0, after V lost 4 bases and J lost 1 base. Germline V lookup: CDR1 SQVTM, CDR2 ANQGSEA. The CDR3 is 13 residues long. This sample is part of a study of shared clonotypes between healthy human individuals. Background on the study: For every donor, three CD4 naive, three CD4 memory, two CD8 naive and one CD8 memory plates were used.

Broader study findings: Naive CD4 clonotypes were shared across several donors at roughly 5.3%.

Evenly divided among several immunoSEQ plates was the genomic DNA of each subset. Profiling relied on immunoSEQ multiplex PCR, and the TCRdb table lists in-frame clones only, not all of them. The sample lists a few million clones; about 92% were seen once. This TCR derives from a man between 18 and 29 years old in good health. Some clones in this sample may be carry-over from other donors' samples. The V gene is TRBV29-1, the J gene TRBJ2-2; 7 nucleotides match TRBD1. Material for sequencing was naive CD4+ T cells from PBMCs. Documented subset: CD45RA+ positively selected. CDR3 in amino acids: CSVGQGNTGELFF. CDR3 sequence (DNA): TGCAGCGTTGGACAGGGGAACACCGGGGAGCTGTTTTTT.